This T cell receptor beta chain was identified in a study of T cell clonality in common variable immunodeficiency. Most patients and controls had Caucasian heritage. There are 14 residues in the CDR3. With 1 base removed from V and 1 base from J, the gap between germline ends came to 8 bases. Germline assignment: CDR1 LNHDA and CDR2 SQIVND (reference sequence). This clone was seen at least ten times. Its antigen is currently unknown. The CDR3 end is not reached by the read, which stops 3 residues before it; the germline J gene fills it in. Sequencing input was equivalent genomic DNA from CVID and controls. Data came from immunoSEQ multiplex PCR; TCRdb stores just in-frame clones and leaves some out. Recorded here are about 42,000 clones, none singletons. Overall study results and limits: What drives increased CVID clonality needs T cell subpopulation sequencing. Patient heterogeneity in the CVID cohort limited correlations between repertoire features and clinical complications.

The TCR sequence derives from a person between 18 and 69 years old in good health. Sequencing was performed on peripheral blood mononuclear cells. This chain uses TRBV19 with TRBJ2-7, with D tentatively TRBD2 (6 bases). The CDR3 spells CASSIAGRSYEQYF. Incomplete CDR3 DNA: TGTGCCAGTAGTATAGCGGGGAGGTCCTACGAG.